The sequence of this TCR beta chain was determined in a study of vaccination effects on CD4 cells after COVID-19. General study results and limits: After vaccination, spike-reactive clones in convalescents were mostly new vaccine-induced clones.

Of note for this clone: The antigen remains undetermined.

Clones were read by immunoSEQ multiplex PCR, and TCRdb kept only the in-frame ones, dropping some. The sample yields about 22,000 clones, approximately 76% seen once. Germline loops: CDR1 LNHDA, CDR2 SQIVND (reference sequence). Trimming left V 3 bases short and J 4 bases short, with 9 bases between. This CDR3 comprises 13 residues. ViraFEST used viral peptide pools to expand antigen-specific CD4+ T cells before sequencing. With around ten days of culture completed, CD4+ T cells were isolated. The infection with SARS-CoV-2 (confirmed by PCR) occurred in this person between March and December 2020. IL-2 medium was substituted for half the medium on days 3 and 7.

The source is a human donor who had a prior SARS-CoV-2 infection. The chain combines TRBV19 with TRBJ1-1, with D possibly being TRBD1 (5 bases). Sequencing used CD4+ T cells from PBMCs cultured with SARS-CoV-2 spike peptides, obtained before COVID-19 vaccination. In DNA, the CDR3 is TGTGCCAGTAGTATGGGACGGGCCACTGAAGCTTTCTTT. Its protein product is CASSMGRATEAFF.